A selection of T cell receptor beta chains follows, all from one sample in a study of blood T cell repertoires in COVID-19. The data were produced by immunoSEQ multiplex PCR, yet TCRdb's version contains in-frame clones alone and is incomplete. The sample carries about 310,000 clones, 80% to 90% recorded once. The sample consisted of peripheral blood. These receptors all come from a woman aged 45-65 years who had recovered from COVID-19. The CDR3 runs from the conserved cysteine through the conserved F or W. The order of the fields is V gene, D gene, J gene, CDR3 protein. A D gene is named only where the DNA matches it firmly.

TRBV5-4,TRBD2,TRBJ2-3,CASSLYGRASDTQYF
TRBV3-1/TRBV3-2,TRBD2,TRBJ2-3,CASSQGAGLPQYF
TRBV25-1,-,TRBJ1-2,CASSEQGGYGYTF
TRBV11-2,-,TRBJ2-7,CASSLLEPRPNYEQYF
TRBV28,TRBD1,TRBJ1-5,CASSPAWDRGGQPQHF
TRBV19,-,TRBJ2-2,CASSIPGFRGTGELFF
TRBV4-3,-,TRBJ1-3,CASSQVGGSGNTIYF
TRBV5-4,-,TRBJ1-1,CASSFGATLNTEAFF
TRBV5-1,TRBD2,TRBJ2-7,CASSLESSGFYEQYF
TRBV28,-,TRBJ1-1,CASKSRAMNTEAFF
TRBV18,-,TRBJ1-3,CASSPQQQGSGNTIYF
TRBV28,-,TRBJ1-1,CASSLGIGGPNTEAFF
TRBV7-9,TRBD1,TRBJ1-3,CASSEKGGRNTIYF
TRBV19,-,TRBJ1-4,CASSWRGNEKLFF
TRBV7-3,TRBD1,TRBJ2-4,CASSRDRQNIQYF
TRBV7-2,-,TRBJ2-2,CASSFRSTVRTGELFF
TRBV4-1,-,TRBJ1-5,CASRNSPNQPQHF
TRBV5-1,-,TRBJ2-7,CASSLGRATSFFYEQYF
TRBV3-1/TRBV3-2,TRBD1,TRBJ1-2,CASSHRGSDGYTF
TRBV4-3,-,TRBJ2-7,CASSQWGGGDYEQYF
TRBV29-1,TRBD2,TRBJ2-7,CSVETSGTSGSPEQYF
TRBV10-1,-,TRBJ1-3,CASRPGGIGNTIYF
TRBV28,TRBD1,TRBJ2-7,CASRKPGQGAKLGEQYF
TRBV5-6,-,TRBJ1-4,CASSALTGSATNEKLFF
TRBV29-1,-,TRBJ2-1,CSVEAGIYEQFF
TRBV27,TRBD1,TRBJ2-7,CASRNRQGGQYF
TRBV27,TRBD1,TRBJ1-1,CASSSQQGKAFF
TRBV5-4,-,TRBJ2-1,CASSSRGMSFNEQFF
TRBV2,-,TRBJ1-5,CASSGQLYSNQPQHF